The 2 T cell receptor beta chains below come from one sample, sequenced in a study of CD8 T cells in ankylosing spondylitis. Findings of the study overall: Ankylosing spondylitis blood appeared to be characterized by a TCR beta motif of 8 or 9 highly homologous variants.

Antigen specificity for these receptors is unknown. TCRdb re-derived calls from the 5' RACE reads in MiXCR, one entry per CDR3 protein. This sample yields 750,000 to 850,000 distinct CDR3 sequences, of which 12% are seen a single time; 0.51% belongs to the top ten. The sequenced material came from blood, either unsorted or a sorted T cell fraction (not recorded which). These receptors all stem from a male donor with ankylosing spondylitis.

This clonotype was seen more than once but under ten times. The chain has TRBV12-3 or TRBV12-4 and TRBJ2-1; D unresolved. Trimming removed 7 bases from V and 5 bases from J, with 21 bases in between. This CDR3 region has 16 residues. CDR3 residues: CASTSRFPATDNEQFF. The CDR3 nucleotides read TGTGCCAGCACTTCCCGCTTCCCAGCCACAGACAATGAGCAGTTCTTC.

This clonotype occurred a few times. The V and J genes are TRBV4-1 and TRBJ1-2, with D perhaps matching TRBD1 (5 bases). The germline CDR1 and CDR2 sequences are MGHRA and YSYEKL. The V gene lost 4 bases and the J gene lost 9 bases, with 15 bases spanning the gap. The CDR3 has 13 residues. The CDR3 DNA sequence: TGCGCCAGCAGCCCCCTTGTGACGGGACGCTACACCTTC. Translating it yields CASSPLVTGRYTF.